Presented here are 17 T cell receptor beta chains from one specimen sequenced in a study of CD8 T cells in ankylosing spondylitis. General study results and limits: Seemingly distinctive of ankylosing spondylitis blood was a TCR beta motif formed by eight highly homologous variants.

No antigen has been assigned to these receptors. TCRdb reprocessed the 5' RACE reads with MiXCR, giving one entry per CDR3 protein. Here the sample spans 390,000 or so distinct CDR3 sequences, about 22% being singletons. The material sequenced was blood, either unsorted or a sorted T cell fraction (not recorded which). The source is a male donor with ankylosing spondylitis.

There are a few counts of this clonotype. The rearrangement links TRBV14 to TRBJ2-1; 7 nucleotides agree with TRBD1. This CDR3 has 16 amino acids. Germline V CDR1 and CDR2: SGHDN, FVKESK. Unmatched junction bases numbered 6, after V lost 1 base and J lost 3 bases. The CDR3 DNA is TGTGCCAGCAGCCAAGTTTACAGGGGTTTCTACAATGAGCAGTTCTTC. Translated, it gives CASSQVYRGFYNEQFF.

This clonotype turned up a few times. The rearrangement joins TRBV12-3 or TRBV12-4 to TRBJ2-6; 7 positions match TRBD2. The CDR3 has 15 residues. V lost 6 bases, J lost 3 bases, and 5 bases stayed unmatched. The CDR3 sequence is CASSSGGIGANVLTF. The CDR3 nucleotides read TGTGCCAGCAGCTCCGGGGGGATTGGGGCCAACGTCCTGACTTTC.

This clonotype was detected only a few times. The V call is TRBV4-1, the J call TRBJ2-1; D is perhaps TRBD1 (6 bases). The CDR3 runs 16 residues. Between the trimmed V and J ends, which lost 4 bases and 5 bases, there was a span of 18 bases. Per germline, CDR1 MGHRA and CDR2 YSYEKL. Here the CDR3 reads CASSRLDSQLDNEQFF. For the CDR3, the DNA is TGCGCCAGCAGCCGCCTGGACAGCCAACTTGACAATGAGCAGTTCTTC.

On this clonotype: A read error is possible here, since a much larger clone lies one base away. The V gene is TRBV3-1, the J gene TRBJ2-7; maybe TRBD2 (5 bases). Germline CDR1 reads LGHDT; CDR2 reads YNNKEL (reference sequence). The CDR3 is 14 residues long. The CDR3 DNA sequence: TGTGCCAGCAGCCCTAGCCGAAAGCGCTACGAGCAGCACTTC. It yields the protein CASSPSRKRYEQHF.

CDR3 amino acids: CASGTSGGLIYEQYF. In DNA, the CDR3 is TGTGCTAGTGGGACTAGCGGGGGGCTTATCTACGAGCAGTACTTC. V usage is TRBV12-5 and J usage is TRBJ2-7; the match to TRBD2 covers 13 bases. Trimming took 6 bases from V and 3 from J; bases not matched to a gene: 5. From germline, CDR1 is LGHNT and CDR2 FRNRAP. This CDR3 is 15 amino acids long.

V usage is TRBV28 and J usage is TRBJ1-1; D call uncertain. Germline V gene sequence: CDR1 MDHEN, CDR2 SYDVKM. CDR3 length: 16 amino acids. V dropped 4 bases and J dropped 2 bases, with 17 bases sitting between them. The CDR3 sequence: CASSSSGQALNTEAFF. For the CDR3, the DNA is TGTGCCAGCAGTTCCTCCGGGCAGGCGCTAAACACTGAAGCTTTCTTT.

The chain combines TRBV7-3 with TRBJ2-7, with D possibly matching TRBD1 (5 bases). The germline V gene encodes CDR1 SGHTA and CDR2 FQGTGA. This CDR3 is built from 14 residues. Trimming took off 5 bases at V and 6 bases at J, with 17 bases between the two ends. Written as DNA, the CDR3 is TGTGCCAGCAGCCCCACGGGTGGGGCGAGCGAGCAGTACTTC. Translated: CASSPTGGASEQYF.

The chain carries TRBV20-1 and TRBJ2-1, with TRBD1 matching over 8 bases. The junction had 9 bases not matched to a gene; V was cut back by 1 base and J by 7 bases. CDR3 length: 15 residues. Germline loops: CDR1 DFQATT, CDR2 SNEGSKA (reference sequence). Here the CDR3 reads CSARAGTGGLNEQFF. For the CDR3, the DNA is TGCAGTGCTAGAGCGGGCACAGGGGGTCTGAATGAGCAGTTCTTC.

The table lists this clonotype with a few counts. The J gene is TRBJ2-1, the V gene TRBV7-9, with 12 bases lining up with TRBD2. The CDR3 consists of 17 residues. Germline V gene data show CDR1 as SEHNR and CDR2 as FQNEAQ (reference sequence). V trimming: 5 bases; J trimming: 3 bases; junction bases outside the gene matches: 8. In DNA form, the CDR3 reads TGTGCCAGCAGCCTTCCGACTAGCGGGAGTTTCTACAATGAGCAGTTCTTC. It specifies CASSLPTSGSFYNEQFF.

The V call is TRBV6-6, the J call TRBJ1-3, with D unresolved. Germline lookup yields CDR1 MNHNY and CDR2 SVGAGI (reference sequence). Trimming took 11 bases from V and 4 from J, leaving 15 bases between them. The CDR3 contains 13 residues. Here the CDR3 reads CAAGSLEGNTIYF. The CDR3 coding sequence is TGTGCCGCGGGCAGCCTGGAAGGAAACACCATATATTTT.

This clonotype turned up a few times. The J gene is TRBJ2-2, the V gene TRBV6-1; no clear D. The CDR3 contains 13 residues. V was cut by 4 bases and J by 7 bases, with 10 bases left in between. Germline-derived CDR1 and CDR2 are MNHNS and SASEGT. CDR3 residues: CASSATTVGELFF. CDR3 bases: TGTGCCAGCAGTGCCACGACGGTCGGGGAGCTGTTTTTT.

The CDR3 loop is CASSVSGDKDYEQYF. The DNA for the CDR3 is TGTGCCAGCAGCGTAAGTGGGGATAAGGACTACGAGCAGTACTTC. The rearrangement uses TRBV7-8 and TRBJ2-7; D not resolved. This CDR3 comprises 15 residues. Trimming shortened V by 5 bases and J by 3 bases, and 17 bases separated the two germline ends. Germline loops: CDR1 SGHVS, CDR2 FQNEAQ.

This clonotype was seen a single time. V gene TRBV5-1 combines with J gene TRBJ2-5; a weak D match, TRBD1 (6 bases). Germline loops: CDR1 SGHRS, CDR2 YFSETQ. The CDR3 is 15 amino acids. Trimming removed 3 bases at V and 2 bases at J, with 14 bases between. CDR3 protein: CASSSQGKAQETQYF. The CDR3 nucleotides are TGCGCCAGCAGCTCCCAGGGGAAGGCGCAAGAGACCCAGTACTTC.

The chain uses TRBV9 and TRBJ2-3; 10 nucleotides agree with TRBD2. This CDR3 spans 16 amino acids. Trimming cost V 4 bases and J 7 bases; bases outside gene matches: 12. CDR1 is SGDLS and CDR2 is YYNGEE in the germline V gene. This CDR3 is CASSPRPGLAPHTQYF. DNA of the CDR3: TGTGCCAGCAGCCCCCGTCCGGGACTAGCGCCACATACGCAGTATTTT.

The chain combines TRBV6-1 with TRBJ2-3; D unresolved. Germline values: CDR1 MNHNS, CDR2 SASEGT. V lost 6 bases and J lost 2, with 9 bases in between. This CDR3 has 13 amino acids. The CDR3 reads CASSRPATDTQYF. In DNA form, the CDR3 reads TGTGCCAGCAGCCGACCGGCCACAGATACGCAGTATTTT.

This clonotype was counted between two and nine times. The chain recombines TRBV20-1 with TRBJ1-2, with D perhaps matching TRBD1 (5 bases). In germline, CDR1 is DFQATT, CDR2 SNEGSKA (reference sequence). This CDR3 contains 11 residues. The V end lost 6 bases, the J end lost 5 bases, and 10 bases lay between the germline ends. CDR3 bases: TGCAGTGCCCAGACAGCTTATGGCTACACCTTC. The encoded protein is CSAQTAYGYTF.

This clonotype was seen a handful of times. This rearrangement joins TRBV7-9 to TRBJ2-1; 11 bases match TRBD2. This CDR3 region has 17 residues. CDR1 and CDR2 from the germline V gene are SEHNR and FQNEAQ (reference sequence). V lost 9 bases, J lost 5 bases, and 15 bases stayed unmatched. The CDR3 loop reads CASPASITSGRNNEQFF. For the CDR3, the DNA is TGTGCCAGTCCAGCTTCAATCACTAGCGGGAGAAACAATGAGCAGTTCTTC.